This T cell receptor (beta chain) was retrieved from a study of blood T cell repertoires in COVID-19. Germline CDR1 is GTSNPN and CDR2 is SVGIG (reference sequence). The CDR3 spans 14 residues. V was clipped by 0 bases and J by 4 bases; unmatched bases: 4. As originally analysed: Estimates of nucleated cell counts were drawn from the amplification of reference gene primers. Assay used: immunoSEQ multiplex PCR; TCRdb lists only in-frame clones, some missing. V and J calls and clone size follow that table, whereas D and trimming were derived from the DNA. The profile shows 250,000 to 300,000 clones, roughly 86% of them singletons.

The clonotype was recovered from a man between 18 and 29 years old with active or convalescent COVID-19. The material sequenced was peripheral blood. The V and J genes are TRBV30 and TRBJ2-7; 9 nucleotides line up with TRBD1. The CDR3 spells CAWSVGTGSYEQYF. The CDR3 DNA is TGTGCCTGGAGTGTAGGGACAGGGTCGTACGAGCAGTACTTC.